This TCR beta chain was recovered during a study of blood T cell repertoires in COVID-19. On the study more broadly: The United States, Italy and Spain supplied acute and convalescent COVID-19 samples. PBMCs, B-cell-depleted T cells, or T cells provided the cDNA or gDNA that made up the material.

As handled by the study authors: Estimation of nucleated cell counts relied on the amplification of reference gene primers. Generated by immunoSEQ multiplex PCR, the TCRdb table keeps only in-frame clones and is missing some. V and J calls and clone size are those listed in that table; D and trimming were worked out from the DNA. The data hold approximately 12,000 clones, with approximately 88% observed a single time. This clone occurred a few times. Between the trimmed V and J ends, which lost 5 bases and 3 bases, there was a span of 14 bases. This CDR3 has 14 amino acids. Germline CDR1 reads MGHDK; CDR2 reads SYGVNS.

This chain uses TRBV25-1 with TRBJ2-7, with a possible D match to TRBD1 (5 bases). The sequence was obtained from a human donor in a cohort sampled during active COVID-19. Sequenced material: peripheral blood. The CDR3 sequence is CASSSRGWVYEQYF. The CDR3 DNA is TGTGCCAGCAGTTCTAGGGGATGGGTCTACGAGCAGTACTTC.